This is a list of T cell receptor beta chains from one sample in a study of T cell repertoires in cytomegalovirus infection. TCRdb processed the reads anew with MiXCR; each CDR3 protein has one entry. The sample includes roughly 860,000 distinct CDR3 sequences, 30% to 35% of them seen just once. Their antigens remain unidentified. Sample: cultured CD8+ T cells from PBMCs, taken from culture after CMV antigen stimulation. All receptors come from a human donor in good health (CMV status not recorded). Some clones in this sample may be carry-over from other donors' samples. The CDR3 runs from the conserved cysteine through the conserved F or W. A D gene is named only where the DNA matches it firmly. Rows give clone size only sometimes, using once, few, many, or a class for an expanded clone.

V: TRBV4-1; size: NA; D: NA; J: TRBJ1-4; length: 14; CDR3: CASSQSETNEKLFF; DNA: TGCGCCAGCAGCCAGAGTGAGACTAATGAAAAACTGTTTTTT
V: TRBV6-5; size: NA; D: NA; J: TRBJ1-3; length: 14; CDR3: CASGHGASGNTIYF; DNA: TGTGCCAGCGGCCACGGGGCCTCTGGAAACACCATATATTTT
V: TRBV7-8; size: few; D: NA; J: TRBJ2-3; length: 11; CDR3: CASSPGIEEYF; DNA: TGTGCCAGCAGCCCTGGGATAGAGGAGTATTTT
V: TRBV14; size: NA; D: NA; J: TRBJ2-1; length: 18; CDR3: CASSQDGVAASSYNEQFF; DNA: TGTGCCAGCAGCCAAGATGGAGTAGCGGCGAGCTCCTACAATGAGCAGTTCTTC
V: TRBV20-1; size: NA; D: NA; J: TRBJ2-1; length: 14; CDR3: CSSTYSEGYNEQFF; DNA: TGCAGTTCCACCTACAGCGAGGGGTACAATGAGCAGTTCTTC
V: TRBV24-1; size: NA; D: TRBD1; J: TRBJ1-5; length: 16; CDR3: CATSDSGQGGNQPQHF; DNA: TGTGCCACCAGTGATTCCGGACAGGGTGGCAATCAGCCCCAGCATTTT
V: TRBV28; size: NA; D: NA; J: TRBJ1-4; length: 15; CDR3: CASRATGPANEKLFF; DNA: TGTGCCAGCAGGGCTACAGGGCCGGCTAATGAAAAACTGTTTTTT
V: TRBV14; size: few; D: NA; J: TRBJ2-1; length: 16; CDR3: CASSQFGLFTYNEQFF; DNA: TGTGCCAGCAGCCAATTTGGACTATTTACATACAATGAGCAGTTCTTC
V: TRBV4-2; size: many; D: TRBD2; J: TRBJ2-5; length: 16; CDR3: CASSQDRGSGQETQYF; DNA: TGTGCCAGCAGCCAAGATAGGGGTAGCGGGCAAGAGACCCAGTACTTC
V: TRBV20-1; size: once; D: NA; J: TRBJ2-3; length: 17; CDR3: CSAHMSGTSHFTDTQYF; DNA: TGCAGTGCACATATGTCAGGGACCTCCCATTTCACAGATACGCAGTATTTT
V: TRBV12-3/TRBV12-4; size: NA; D: NA; J: TRBJ2-1; length: 13; CDR3: CASSMSLINEQFF; DNA: TGTGCCAGCAGTATGAGCTTAATCAATGAGCAGTTCTTC
V: TRBV6-5; size: few; D: TRBD1; J: TRBJ1-2; length: 15; CDR3: CASRGTGTVDYGYTF; DNA: TGTGCCAGCAGAGGTACCGGGACAGTCGACTATGGCTACACCTTC
V: TRBV7-6; size: few; D: NA; J: TRBJ1-4; length: 15; CDR3: CASRALQTTNEKLFF; DNA: TGTGCCAGCAGAGCGTTACAGACTACTAATGAAAAACTGTTTTTT
V: TRBV6-6; size: few; D: NA; J: TRBJ2-7; length: 14; CDR3: CASSLQGTAYEQYF; DNA: TGTGCCAGCAGTTTACAGGGAACGGCCTACGAGCAGTACTTC
V: TRBV6-1; size: few; D: NA; J: TRBJ2-3; length: 15; CDR3: CASSEGTAFTDTQYF; DNA: TGTGCCAGCAGTGAAGGGACAGCTTTCACAGATACGCAGTATTTT
V: TRBV7-9; size: many; D: NA; J: TRBJ2-1; length: 15; CDR3: CASSFELSSYNEQFF; DNA: TGTGCCAGCAGCTTCGAGCTGAGCTCCTACAATGAGCAGTTCTTC
V: TRBV12-3/TRBV12-4; size: NA; D: TRBD2; J: TRBJ2-7; length: 17; CDR3: CASSSAGALAGANEQYF; DNA: TGTGCCAGCAGTTCCGCGGGAGCGCTAGCGGGGGCGAATGAGCAGTACTTC
V: TRBV7-2; size: many; D: NA; J: TRBJ2-7; length: 14; CDR3: CASSLNRVPYEQYF; DNA: TGTGCCAGCAGCTTAAACAGGGTCCCCTACGAGCAGTACTTC
V: TRBV27; size: many; D: TRBD1; J: TRBJ1-1; length: 15; CDR3: CASSLSQGVNTEAFF; DNA: TGTGCCAGCAGTTTATCTCAGGGGGTGAACACTGAAGCTTTCTTT
V: TRBV20-1; size: few; D: NA; J: TRBJ2-1; length: 15; CDR3: CSARDWSGRNNEQFF; DNA: TGCAGTGCTAGGGATTGGAGCGGGCGTAACAATGAGCAGTTCTTC
V: TRBV6-5; size: NA; D: NA; J: TRBJ1-6; length: 15; CDR3: CASSYISGENSPLHF; DNA: TGTGCCAGCAGTTACATTTCGGGGGAAAATTCACCCCTCCACTTT
V: TRBV5-4; size: few; D: TRBD1; J: TRBJ1-1; length: 15; CDR3: CASSFRQGANTEAFF; DNA: TGTGCCAGCAGCTTCCGACAGGGGGCGAACACTGAAGCTTTCTTT
V: TRBV27; size: NA; D: NA; J: TRBJ1-1; length: 17; CDR3: CASSPLGLLFMNTEAFF; DNA: TGTGCCAGCAGTCCACTTGGGCTCCTGTTCATGAACACTGAAGCTTTCTTT
V: TRBV4-3; size: few; D: TRBD1; J: TRBJ1-4; length: 16; CDR3: CASSQDRSTGLEKLFF; DNA: TGCGCCAGCAGCCAAGATCGGTCGACAGGGTTAGAAAAACTGTTTTTT
V: TRBV24-1; size: NA; D: TRBD2; J: TRBJ2-1; length: 18; CDR3: CATSDYSGVAGTYNEQFF; DNA: TGTGCCACCAGTGACTATTCTGGAGTAGCGGGGACCTACAATGAGCAGTTCTTC
V: TRBV20-1; size: NA; D: TRBD1; J: TRBJ2-2; length: 15; CDR3: CSARELGGWTGELFF; DNA: TGCAGTGCTAGAGAGTTAGGGGGCTGGACCGGGGAGCTGTTTTTT
V: TRBV9; size: NA; D: TRBD2; J: TRBJ2-2; length: 15; CDR3: CASSVGISGAGELFF; DNA: TGTGCCAGCAGCGTAGGGATTAGCGGGGCCGGGGAGCTGTTTTTT
V: TRBV7-9; size: NA; D: NA; J: TRBJ2-2; length: 16; CDR3: CASSLAPQGRARELFF; DNA: TGTGCCAGCAGCTTAGCACCACAGGGTAGAGCCCGGGAGCTGTTTTTT
V: TRBV7-3; size: few; D: NA; J: TRBJ2-5; length: 14; CDR3: CASSLIGRQETQYF; DNA: TGTGCCAGCAGCTTAATTGGCAGGCAAGAGACCCAGTACTTC
V: TRBV19; size: NA; D: NA; J: TRBJ2-7; length: 14; CDR3: CASKHRDKTYEQYF; DNA: TGTGCCAGTAAGCACCGGGACAAGACCTACGAGCAGTACTTC
V: TRBV7-9; size: few; D: TRBD2; J: TRBJ2-2; length: 16; CDR3: CASSSSKGGENGELFF; DNA: TGTGCCAGCAGCTCCTCAAAGGGAGGGGAGAACGGGGAGCTGTTTTTT
V: TRBV6-5; size: NA; D: TRBD2; J: TRBJ2-1; length: 15; CDR3: CASSGVAGAYNEQFF; DNA: TGTGCCAGCAGTGGAGTAGCGGGGGCCTACAATGAGCAGTTCTTC
V: TRBV19; size: few; D: NA; J: TRBJ2-3; length: 14; CDR3: CASSAGGNTDTQYF; DNA: TGTGCCAGTAGTGCGGGCGGAAACACAGATACGCAGTATTTT
V: TRBV5-4; size: few; D: NA; J: TRBJ2-2; length: 16; CDR3: CASSLDTGSNTGELFF; DNA: TGTGCCAGCAGCTTGGACACAGGGTCGAACACCGGGGAGCTGTTTTTT
V: TRBV4-1; size: few; D: NA; J: TRBJ1-1; length: 13; CDR3: CASSQPRTVEAFF; DNA: TGCGCCAGCAGCCAACCCCGGACAGTCGAAGCTTTCTTT
V: TRBV12-3/TRBV12-4; size: NA; D: NA; J: TRBJ2-6; length: 14; CDR3: CASTAGGGANVLTF; DNA: TGTGCCAGCACCGCAGGTGGAGGGGCCAACGTCCTGACTTTC
V: TRBV19; size: few; D: TRBD1; J: TRBJ1-1; length: 15; CDR3: CASSAPGQGHTEAFF; DNA: TGTGCCAGTAGTGCTCCGGGACAGGGGCACACTGAAGCTTTCTTT
V: TRBV10-3; size: NA; D: NA; J: TRBJ2-5; length: 13; CDR3: CATRLDDQETQYF; DNA: TGTGCCACTCGACTAGACGACCAAGAGACCCAGTACTTC
V: TRBV6-6; size: NA; D: TRBD2; J: TRBJ2-3; length: 16; CDR3: CASSYSRGGQGDTQYF; DNA: TGTGCCAGCAGTTACTCGCGGGGGGGCCAGGGAGATACGCAGTATTTT
V: TRBV12-3/TRBV12-4; size: few; D: NA; J: TRBJ2-5; length: 12; CDR3: CASSFLLETQYF; DNA: TGTGCCAGCAGTTTCTTATTAGAGACCCAGTACTTC
V: TRBV7-2; size: few; D: TRBD2; J: TRBJ2-5; length: 15; CDR3: CASSFSGGIQETQYF; DNA: TGTGCCAGCAGCTTTAGCGGGGGGATCCAAGAGACCCAGTACTTC
V: TRBV27; size: few; D: TRBD1; J: TRBJ1-5; length: 16; CDR3: CASSDDWTGITQPQHF; DNA: TGTGCCAGCAGCGATGATTGGACAGGGATCACTCAGCCCCAGCATTTT
V: TRBV12-3/TRBV12-4; size: many; D: NA; J: TRBJ1-1; length: 15; CDR3: CASSFPGLGNTEAFF; DNA: TGTGCCAGCAGTTTCCCTGGGCTTGGGAACACTGAAGCTTTCTTT
V: TRBV2; size: few; D: TRBD1; J: TRBJ1-2; length: 13; CDR3: CASSEWDRDGYTF; DNA: TGTGCCAGCAGTGAATGGGACAGGGATGGCTACACCTTC
V: TRBV27; size: few; D: NA; J: TRBJ1-5; length: 13; CDR3: CATGGGGNQPQHF; DNA: TGTGCCACTGGCGGGGGCGGGAATCAGCCCCAGCATTTT
V: TRBV25-1; size: NA; D: TRBD1; J: TRBJ2-3; length: 15; CDR3: CASSEYGTGTDTQYF; DNA: TGTGCCAGCAGTGAATATGGGACAGGCACAGATACGCAGTATTTT
V: TRBV6-5; size: NA; D: TRBD2; J: TRBJ2-3; length: 15; CDR3: CASSYSGAGTDTQYF; DNA: TGTGCCAGCAGTTATAGCGGGGCGGGGACAGATACGCAGTATTTT
V: TRBV7-4; size: few; D: NA; J: TRBJ1-4; length: 15; CDR3: CASSQTGTANEKLFF; DNA: TGTGCCAGCAGCCAAACCGGGACGGCTAATGAAAAACTGTTTTTT
V: TRBV29-1; size: NA; D: NA; J: TRBJ1-2; length: 14; CDR3: CSVEGSVLTMEGTF; DNA: TGCAGCGTTGAAGGGTCAGTACTAACTATGGAAGGCACCTTC
V: TRBV7-6; size: many; D: NA; J: TRBJ2-7; length: 14; CDR3: CASSPIGQGYEQYF; DNA: TGTGCCAGCAGCCCAATCGGGCAGGGCTACGAGCAGTACTTC
V: TRBV5-1; size: NA; D: NA; J: TRBJ2-1; length: 15; CDR3: CASSLVGALGDEQFF; DNA: TGCGCCAGCAGCTTGGTCGGGGCGCTGGGGGATGAGCAGTTCTTC
V: TRBV6-5; size: few; D: TRBD2; J: TRBJ2-1; length: 15; CDR3: CASSLRDYHHNEQFF; DNA: TGTGCCAGCAGTCTCCGGGACTACCACCACAATGAGCAGTTCTTC
V: TRBV7-9; size: few; D: TRBD1; J: TRBJ2-5; length: 16; CDR3: CASSLAGQALVETQYF; DNA: TGTGCCAGCAGCTTAGCCGGACAGGCCCTCGTAGAGACCCAGTACTTC